The present entry profiles one T cell receptor beta chain with its context. Germline CDR1 and CDR2: KGHDR and SFDVKD. The CDR3 is 20 amino acids. V lost 1 base to trimming and J lost 7 bases; unmatched junction nucleotides: 15. The data were taken from a study of blood T cell repertoires in COVID-19. About the study: Samples of COVID-19 (acute and convalescent) were obtained from the United States, Italy and Spain. T cells, B-cell-depleted T cells, or PBMCs provided the cDNA or gDNA that served as material.

Original methodology: It was from reference gene primer amplification that nucleated cell counts were estimated. The repertoire was sequenced with immunoSEQ multiplex PCR; TCRdb's copy has only in-frame clones and lacks some. That table furnishes V, J and clone size, whereas the DNA furnished D and trimming. The sample has 100,000 to 140,000 clones, approximately 90% seen once. The receptor was derived from a woman aged 25 to 39 with acute or convalescent COVID-19. Sequencing used peripheral blood. The rearrangement links TRBV24-1 to TRBJ2-2; 12 nucleotides match TRBD1. This chain's CDR3 is CATSDFRGEPGQGADGELFF. CDR3 nucleotides: TGTGCCACCAGTGATTTTCGAGGGGAACCGGGACAGGGGGCTGACGGGGAGCTGTTTTTT.